The 24 T cell receptor beta chains below were found in one sample sequenced in a study of shared clonotypes between healthy human individuals. The method was immunoSEQ multiplex PCR; TCRdb's version includes in-frame clones alone and lacks a portion of them. The sample consists of approximately 2.4 million clones, 90% to 97% of them appearing once. Sequencing was done on a sample of naive CD4+ T cells sorted from blood. The subset here: CD45RA+ positively selected. Receptors originate from a man between 18 and 35 years old in good health.

As for this clone: Distinct nucleotide sequences in the sample also encode this CDR3. The CDR3 loop is CASSQGQGATNEKLFF. The DNA of the CDR3 is TGTGCCAGCAGCCAAGGACAGGGCGCAACTAATGAAAAACTGTTTTTT. The chain is built from TRBV4-2 and TRBJ1-4, with 7 bases aligning to TRBD1. V was clipped by 1 base and J by 0 bases; unmatched bases: 2. The CDR3 has 16 amino acids. Germline V gives CDR1 LGHNA, CDR2 YNFKEQ.

The CDR3 is CASSLVQLAKNIQYF. CDR3 in DNA: TGTGCCAGCAGCTTGGTACAGCTAGCCAAAAACATTCAGTACTTC. V gene TRBV5-6 combines with J gene TRBJ2-4; D is ambiguous. This CDR3 region has 15 residues. Trimming shortened V by 0 bases and J by 0 bases, and 7 bases separated the two germline ends. Germline V gives CDR1 SGHDT, CDR2 YYEEEE.

The V call is TRBV5-1, the J call TRBJ1-2; 8 nucleotides match TRBD1. Germline CDR1 is SGHRS and CDR2 is YFSETQ. Trimming took 4 bases from V and 3 from J; bases not matched to a gene: 8. The CDR3 contains 15 residues. CDR3 amino acids: CASSSSGQGDYGYTF. DNA of the CDR3: TGCGCCAGCAGCAGCAGCGGACAGGGTGACTATGGCTACACCTTC.

This clone was observed once. The chain is built from TRBV4-1 and TRBJ2-7, with 8 bases identical to TRBD2. CDR1 is MGHRA, CDR2 YSYEKL, per germline. The CDR3 has 16 amino acids. The junction had 8 bases not matched to a gene; V was cut back by 0 bases and J by 4 bases. CDR3 sequence reads: CASSQDGSGGRYEQYF. The CDR3 region has the DNA TGCGCCAGCAGCCAAGATGGGTCGGGAGGGCGTTACGAGCAGTACTTC.

This sequence joins TRBV29-1 and TRBJ2-1, with 13 bases identical to TRBD2. Germline loops: CDR1 SQVTM, CDR2 ANQGSEA. The junction had 20 bases not matched to a gene; V was cut back by 3 bases and J by 0 bases. The CDR3 runs to 22 residues. CDR3 region: CSVDLFPSLTSGGPYSYNEQFF. CDR3 bases: TGCAGCGTTGACCTTTTTCCCAGTCTGACTAGCGGGGGGCCCTACTCCTACAATGAGCAGTTCTTC.

The gene calls are TRBV27 and TRBJ2-7; 7 bases fit TRBD1. The junction had 12 bases not matched to a gene; V was cut back by 5 bases and J by 5 bases. Germline CDR1 and CDR2: MNHEY and SMNVEV (reference sequence). This CDR3 spans 15 amino acids. CDR3 amino acids: CASSTPGTARHEQYF. CDR3 coding DNA: TGTGCCAGCAGTACCCCCGGGACAGCCCGCCACGAGCAGTACTTC.

The chain uses TRBV2 and TRBJ2-5; 7 bases match TRBD2. The CDR3 runs to 14 residues. J was trimmed by 3 bases and V by 4 bases; bases with no gene match: 5. Germline CDR1 reads SNHLY; CDR2 reads FYNNEI. The CDR3 spells CASSATGTKETQYF. As DNA, the CDR3 is TGTGCCAGCAGTGCCACCGGGACTAAAGAGACCCAGTACTTC. The full variable domain, with the rest looked up from reference TRBV2 and TRBJ2-5, is EPEVTQTPSHQVTQMGQEVILRCVPISNHLYFYWYRQILGQKVEFLVSFYNNEISEKSEIFDDQFSVERPDGSNFTLKIRSTKLEDSAMYFCASSATGTKETQYFGPGTRLLVL.

This sequence joins TRBV30 and TRBJ2-7; D uncertain. Germline loops: CDR1 GTSNPN, CDR2 SVGIG (reference sequence). The length of the CDR3 is 14 residues. V was pared by 0 bases and J by 5 bases, with 14 bases between. The CDR3 sequence: CAWSVRAGAHEQYF. The CDR3 DNA sequence: TGTGCCTGGAGTGTTCGGGCCGGAGCCCACGAGCAGTACTTC.

This clone has a single count. The genes are TRBV6-5 and TRBJ1-6, with a weak D call TRBD1 (5 bases). The CDR3 runs 14 residues. Germline V gene sequence: CDR1 MNHEY, CDR2 SVGAGI. V dropped 4 bases and J dropped 8 bases, with 12 bases sitting between them. In DNA form, the CDR3 reads TGTGCCAGCAGTTCGTCCTCGGGGCATTCACCCCTCCACTTT. Its protein is CASSSSSGHSPLHF.

This sequence joins TRBV6-5 and TRBJ1-1; the match to TRBD1 covers 10 bases. CDR3 length: 14 residues. CDR1 and CDR2 (germline): MNHEY, SVGAGI. V lost 5 bases, J lost 4 bases, and 4 bases stayed unmatched. CDR3 coding DNA: TGTGCCAGCAGTGACAGGGGGCGTAGCACTGAAGCTTTCTTT. Translation: CASSDRGRSTEAFF.

The rearrangement joins TRBV30 to TRBJ1-1; 12 bases are a match to TRBD1. CDR3 length: 14 residues. Looked up from germline, CDR1 is GTSNPN and CDR2 is SVGIG (reference sequence). Trimming removed 5 bases from V and 10 bases from J; junction bases left unmatched: 11. The CDR3 spells CAWVTGTGGRVAFF. CDR3 in DNA: TGTGCCTGGGTAACCGGGACAGGGGGCCGGGTAGCTTTCTTT.

As to this clone: Other DNA sequences from this sample encode an identical CDR3 as well. The V gene is TRBV7-2, the J gene TRBJ2-3; possible D gene TRBD2, 6 bases. The germline V gene has CDR1 SGHTA and CDR2 FQGNSA. The CDR3 sequence is 14 residues long. V shed 2 bases and J shed 0 bases, with 6 bases lying between them. CDR3 loop: CASSLRGSTDTQYF. The CDR3 DNA reads as TGTGCCAGCAGCTTACGGGGGAGCACAGATACGCAGTATTTT. Drawing the rest from reference TRBV7-2 and TRBJ2-3, the complete variable domain is GAGVSQSPSNKVTEKGKDVELRCDPISGHTALYWYRQSLGQGLEFLIYFQGNSAPDKSGLPSDRFSAERTGGSVSTLTIQRTQQEDSAVYLCASSLRGSTDTQYFGPGTRLTVL.

The rearrangement joins TRBV5-1 to TRBJ2-3; D tentatively fits TRBD1 or TRBD2 (5 bases each). The CDR3 totals 15 residues. V gave up 5 bases and J gave up 1 base, with 14 bases separating them. Germline values: CDR1 SGHRS, CDR2 YFSETQ. CDR3: CASSFRDPRTDTQYF. Here the CDR3 DNA reads TGCGCCAGCAGTTTCCGGGACCCACGCACAGATACGCAGTATTTT. Supplemented by reference TRBV5-1 and TRBJ2-3, the full variable domain reads KAGVTQTPRYLIKTRGQQVTLSCSPISGHRSVSWYQQTPGQGLQFLFEYFSETQRNKGNFPGRFSGRQFSNSRSEMNVSTLELGDSALYLCASSFRDPRTDTQYFGPGTRLTVL.

This chain connects TRBV11-2 to TRBJ1-5; D ambiguous. V was clipped by 2 bases and J by 3 bases, with 11 bases between them. Germline CDR1 reads SGHAT; CDR2 reads FQNNGV. This CDR3 contains 15 residues. The CDR3 region is CASSLNGQFNQPQHF. In nucleotides, the CDR3 is TGTGCCAGCAGCTTAAATGGGCAGTTCAATCAGCCCCAGCATTTT.

This clone was observed a single time. The chain employs TRBV4-1 and TRBJ1-4, with D possibly matching TRBD1 (6 bases). The CDR3 sequence is 15 residues long. Germline V lookup: CDR1 MGHRA, CDR2 YSYEKL. V was pared by 4 bases and J by 3 bases, with 12 bases between. In nucleotides, the CDR3 is TGCGCCAGCAGCCGTCAGGGGAGGCCTAATGAAAAACTGTTTTTT. It specifies CASSRQGRPNEKLFF.

This clone showed up just once. The chain is built from TRBV7-2 and TRBJ2-5, with D perhaps matching TRBD1 or TRBD2 (5 bases each). The CDR3 totals 14 residues. The germline V and J ends were trimmed by 5 bases and 5 bases, with 15 bases remaining between them. Germline V gene data show CDR1 as SGHTA and CDR2 as FQGNSA. CDR3 amino acids: CASSPSGRAETQYF. CDR3 sequence (DNA): TGTGCCAGCAGCCCCTCGGGGCGGGCTGAGACCCAGTACTTC.

This chain joins TRBV6-1 and TRBJ2-7; 8 bases match TRBD1. Trimming cost V 10 bases and J 2 bases; bases outside gene matches: 7. The germline V gene encodes CDR1 MNHNS and CDR2 SASEGT. This CDR3 region has 13 residues. CDR3 sequence reads: CATMGQVPYEQYF. CDR3 DNA: TGTGCCACCATGGGACAGGTTCCCTACGAGCAGTACTTC.

The chain joins TRBV7-2 to TRBJ1-3; no firm D call. The ends were cut back, 5 bases at V and 2 bases at J, with 1 base in the middle. The CDR3 loop spans 11 amino acids. CDR1 is SGHTA, CDR2 FQGNSA, per germline. In DNA form, the CDR3 reads TGTGCCAGCAGCACTGGAAACACCATATATTTT. Its translation is CASSTGNTIYF.

CDR3 coding DNA: TGTGCCAGCAGTCGGGGTCTTCTACGGTATTTT. Its translation is CASSRGLLRYF. The rearrangement joins TRBV9 to TRBJ2-3, with D possibly being TRBD2 (5 bases). V was trimmed by 5 bases and J by 14 bases, leaving 15 bases between them. This CDR3 has 11 residues. Germline-derived CDR1 and CDR2 are SGDLS and YYNGEE.

V gene TRBV28 combines with J gene TRBJ1-6; no firm D call. V lost 3 bases and J 0 bases, leaving 9 bases between the germline ends. The CDR3 contains 16 residues. From germline, CDR1 is MDHEN and CDR2 SYDVKM. The CDR3 nucleotides are TGTGCCAGCAGTTTCACGGGGAGCTCCTATAATTCACCCCTCCACTTT. Translation gives CASSFTGSSYNSPLHF.

The DNA for the CDR3 is TGTGCCATTAGGGGACAAACGAACACCGGGGAGCTGTTTTTT. Amino acids: CAIRGQTNTGELFF. This chain uses TRBV6-6 with TRBJ2-2; weak D call: TRBD1 (6 bases). Per germline, CDR1 MNHNY and CDR2 SVGAGI (reference sequence). V lost 10 bases and J 0 bases, leaving 12 bases between the germline ends. CDR3 length: 14 amino acids.

The chain is built from TRBV10-3 and TRBJ1-2; D not resolved. Germline CDR1 is ENHRY and CDR2 is SYGVKD. V was clipped by 7 bases and J by 7 bases, with 13 bases between them. This CDR3 has 12 residues. The chain's CDR3 is CAITEGGFGYTF. The CDR3 nucleotides are TGTGCCATCACCGAGGGAGGGTTTGGCTACACCTTC.

The V gene is TRBV18, the J gene TRBJ2-1; 15 bases map to TRBD2. The V segment lost 4 bases and the J segment 9 bases; nucleotides outside the gene matches: 7. The CDR3 covers 16 residues. In germline, CDR1 is KGHSH, CDR2 LQKENI. The DNA of the CDR3 is TGTGCCAGCTCACTTCGGACTAGCGGGAGGGGAAGTGAGCAGTTCTTC. It codes for CASSLRTSGRGSEQFF.

The chain uses TRBV30 and TRBJ2-2, with TRBD1 identical over 11 bases. This CDR3 region has 15 residues. Germline CDR1 GTSNPN, CDR2 SVGIG (reference sequence). The junction had 7 bases not matched to a gene; V was cut back by 5 bases and J by 5 bases. CDR3 DNA sequence: TGTGCCTGGGGCGGACAGGGGGCAAGGACCGGGGAGCTGTTTTTT. Its translation is CAWGGQGARTGELFF.